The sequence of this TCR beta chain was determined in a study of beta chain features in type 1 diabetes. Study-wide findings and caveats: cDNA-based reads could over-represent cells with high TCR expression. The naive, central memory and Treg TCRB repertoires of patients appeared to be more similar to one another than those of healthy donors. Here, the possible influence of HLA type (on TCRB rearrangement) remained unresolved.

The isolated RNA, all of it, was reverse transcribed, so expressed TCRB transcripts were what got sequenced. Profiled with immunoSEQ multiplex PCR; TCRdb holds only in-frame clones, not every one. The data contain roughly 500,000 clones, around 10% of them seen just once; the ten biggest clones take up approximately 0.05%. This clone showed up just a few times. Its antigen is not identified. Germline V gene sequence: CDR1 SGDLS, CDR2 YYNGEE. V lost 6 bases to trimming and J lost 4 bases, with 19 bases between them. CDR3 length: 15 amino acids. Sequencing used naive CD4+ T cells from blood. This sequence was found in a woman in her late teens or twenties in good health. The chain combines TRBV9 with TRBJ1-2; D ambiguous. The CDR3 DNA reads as TGTGCCAGCACCCCAAAATCCGGGCTGGGCTATGGCTACACCTTC. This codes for CASTPKSGLGYGYTF.